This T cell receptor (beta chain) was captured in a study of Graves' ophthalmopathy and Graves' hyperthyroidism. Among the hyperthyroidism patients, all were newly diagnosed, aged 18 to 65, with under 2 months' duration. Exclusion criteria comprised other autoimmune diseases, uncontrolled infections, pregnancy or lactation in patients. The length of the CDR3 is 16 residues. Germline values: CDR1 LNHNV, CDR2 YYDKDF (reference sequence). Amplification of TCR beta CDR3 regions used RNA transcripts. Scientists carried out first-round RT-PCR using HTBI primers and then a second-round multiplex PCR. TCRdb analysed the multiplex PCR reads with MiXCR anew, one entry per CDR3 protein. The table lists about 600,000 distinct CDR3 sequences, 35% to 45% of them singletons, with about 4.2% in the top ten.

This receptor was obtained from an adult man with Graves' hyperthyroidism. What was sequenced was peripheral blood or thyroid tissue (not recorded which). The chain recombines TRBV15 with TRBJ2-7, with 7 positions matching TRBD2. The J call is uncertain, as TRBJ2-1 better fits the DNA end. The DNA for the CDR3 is TGTGCCACCAGCAGAGAGAAGGGAGGGGAAGACAATGAGCAGTTCTTC. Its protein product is CATSREKGGEDNEQFF.